This T cell receptor beta chain was sequenced in a study of T cell responses to AZD1222 COVID-19 vaccine. Findings and limits, study-wide: White British ancestry dominated among donors, who included more females, and clonal diversity was possibly underestimated. Sampling captured repertoires only after the peak T cell response.

The repertoire was sequenced with immunoSEQ multiplex PCR; TCRdb's copy has only in-frame clones and lacks some. There are about 190,000 clones in the sample; roughly 92% occur only once, and 1% to 1.5% lies in the top ten. Between the trimmed V and J ends, which lost 6 bases and 4 bases, there was a span of 7 bases. This CDR3 has 12 amino acids. CDR1 is LNHDA, CDR2 SQIVND, per germline (reference sequence). To note about this clone: The antigen is undetermined.

Sequences were derived from peripheral blood, sampled on day 0 of AZD1222 vaccination. This TCR derives from an adult in good health. The chain has TRBV19 and TRBJ1-5; no clear D. The CDR3 DNA follows: TGTGCCAGTAGATCAGATAATCAGCCCCAGCATTTT. Residues: CASRSDNQPQHF.